This T cell receptor beta chain was captured by sequencing in a study of T cell responses to AZD1222 COVID-19 vaccine. Notes on the study in general: A mostly white British donor set with more females was recruited, and clonal diversity was possibly underestimated.

Of note for this clone: No antigen is known for it.

This CDR3 contains 17 residues. V was clipped by 6 bases and J by 0 bases, with 21 bases between them. CDR1 and CDR2 from the germline V gene are SQVTM and ANQGSEA. Libraries were prepared by immunoSEQ multiplex PCR; TCRdb keeps only in-frame clonotypes and omits some of them. Here the sample spans over 110,000 clones, less than 95% being singletons. The chain joins TRBV29-1 to TRBJ1-3; D perhaps matches TRBD1 (5 bases). The receptor's source is an adult in good health. The input for sequencing was peripheral blood, taken on day 0 of AZD1222 vaccination. The DNA for the CDR3 is TGCAGCGTCACCACCGTGGAGGGGCGGCCCTCTGGAAACACCATATATTTT. It translates to CSVTTVEGRPSGNTIYF. Looking up the rest from reference TRBV29-1 and TRBJ1-3 gives the full variable domain: SAVISQKPSRDICQRGTSLTIQCQVDSQVTMMFWYRQQPGQSLTLIATANQGSEATYESGFVIDKFPISRPNLTFSTLTVSNMSPEDSSIYLCSVTTVEGRPSGNTIYFGEGSWLTVV.